Listed below are T cell receptor beta chains from one sample, sequenced in a study of blood T cell repertoires in COVID-19. TCRdb keeps only in-frame clones here, not all; method: immunoSEQ multiplex PCR. The sample has about 220,000 clones, approximately 81% seen once. The sample was peripheral blood. Receptor source: a woman in her sixties or seventies who had recovered from COVID-19. Each CDR3 is given without its conserved first and last residue.

j_gene | v_gene | CDR3aa
TRBJ1-3 | TRBV6-5 | ASRPGGSRNTIY
TRBJ2-7 | TRBV7-2 | ASSFIGTGVITEQY
TRBJ1-2 | TRBV7-9 | ASSSTGDNYGYT
TRBJ2-7 | TRBV7-8 | ASSFQRDHEQY
TRBJ1-3 | TRBV5-8 | ASSPRDSKKDTIY
TRBJ2-3 | TRBV19 | ASSRTGDFTDTQY
TRBJ1-3 | TRBV7-6 | ASSPLQGFGNTIY
TRBJ1-5 | TRBV27 | ASSLLGGTNQPQH
TRBJ2-5 | TRBV5-4 | ASSGRRGDQETQY
TRBJ1-5 | TRBV15 | ATSRARERSNQPQH
TRBJ2-3 | TRBV6-5 | ASSYSSSRDTQY
TRBJ2-3 | TRBV30 | AWSVRGLRTDTQY
TRBJ2-5 | TRBV20-1 | SASGLSAVVQETQY
TRBJ2-7 | TRBV9 | ASSRSGGFSYEQY
TRBJ1-1 | TRBV30 | AWRAGPLSLNTEAF
TRBJ2-2 | TRBV6-4 | ASSERGNTGELF
TRBJ2-3 | TRBV9 | ASSGDSSTDTQY
TRBJ2-1 | TRBV4-2 | ASSQVGGDEQF
TRBJ2-2 | TRBV10-1 | ASSEGRGHTGELF
TRBJ1-1 | TRBV7-9 | ASIPKRQGRNTEAF
TRBJ2-1 | TRBV2 | ARGRGRGAYNEQF
TRBJ2-5 | TRBV11-2 | ASSSQETQY
TRBJ2-5 | TRBV10-1 | ASTTGTSGPQETQY
TRBJ2-1 | TRBV4-2 | AAGTSGGSYNEQF
TRBJ2-3 | TRBV9 | ASSLSRLVSDTQY
TRBJ2-7 | TRBV20-1 | SASSSGGLYEQY
TRBJ1-1 | TRBV7-2 | ASSFPGRSTEAF
TRBJ1-2 | TRBV4-1 | ASSHLRGGSKNYGYT
TRBJ2-7 | TRBV6-2/TRBV6-3 | ASTPPGINYEQY
TRBJ2-1 | TRBV10-3 | AISSLAGGRNEQF
TRBJ1-2 | TRBV14 | ASSQALLSDYGYT
TRBJ2-7 | TRBV7-2 | ASSPESGYYEQY
TRBJ2-1 | TRBV2 | ASSIGTSGHYNEQF
TRBJ2-1 | TRBV15 | ATSRASGTLYNEQF
TRBJ2-2 | TRBV19 | ASSTKQGSGELF
TRBJ2-1 | TRBV9 | ASSVDGGAYNEQF
TRBJ1-4 | TRBV7-6 | ASSSQPAGVIEKLF
TRBJ1-3 | TRBV19 | ASSVGQARSGNTIY
TRBJ1-1 | TRBV6-6 | ASRDTGGKPEAF
TRBJ1-2 | TRBV29-1 | SAPRREGADGYT
TRBJ2-5 | TRBV19 | ASSTNPGGQETQY
TRBJ2-3 | TRBV4-1 | ASSQLGGDTQY
TRBJ1-6 | TRBV7-9 | ASSPGRPNSPLH
TRBJ2-3 | TRBV5-4 | ASSLAKIADTQY
TRBJ1-2 | TRBV11-2 | ASSLRGADGYT
TRBJ2-5 | TRBV7-9 | ASSLGYTHQETQY
TRBJ2-2 | TRBV5-1 | ASRIFELAGANTGELF
TRBJ1-5 | TRBV9 | ASSETGSSQPQH
TRBJ1-1 | TRBV4-1 | ASSQRPAPLDRNTEAF
TRBJ2-3 | TRBV10-1 | ASRGLAGGKRRTDTQY
TRBJ1-6 | TRBV9 | ASSARDINNSPLH
TRBJ1-1 | TRBV25-1 | ASSEPGQGAGFGTEAF
TRBJ2-7 | TRBV5-8 | ALRDHEQY
TRBJ2-7 | TRBV10-3 | AISDRVSYEQY
TRBJ2-2 | TRBV2 | ASSGGQELF
TRBJ2-2 | TRBV3-1/TRBV3-2 | ASSQPTLANTGELF
TRBJ2-4 | TRBV4-2 | ASSQEPGYSSLSKNIQY
TRBJ1-2 | TRBV30 | AWSDGYGYT
TRBJ2-1 | TRBV2 | ASGQDYNEQF